This T cell receptor (beta chain) is drawn from a study of shared clonotypes between healthy human individuals (dated by TCRdb to the early 2020s). In the study overall: A couple of women and a few men aged 18 to 49 years were included in the cohort. Per donor, three plates each were used for CD4 naive and CD4 memory, two for CD8 naive, and one for CD8 memory. The study deeply sequenced blood TCR repertoires of several healthy adults to estimate repertoire size and the extent of clonotype sharing between individuals. To increase sequencing depth and limit assay-specific biases, TCR repertoire library preparation and sequencing were carried out by different laboratories using diverse techniques. Between about 0.8 and 9 billion PBMCs per donor were obtained by leukapheresis.

Points the paper makes about the study in general: Sharing across a handful of donors was observed for around 5% of naive CD4, 3.5% of naive CD8, roughly 2.3% of memory CD4, and over 0.3% of memory CD8 clonotypes. Estimated clonotype richness was generally larger for naive than for memory subsets. Clonotypes shared by all four sorted-subset donors showed higher generation probabilities than non-shared clonotypes. Pairwise subsampling indicated that sequencing depth was expected to affect the degree of clonotype sharing among donors. Rarefaction of sorted-subset datasets indicated incomplete sequencing despite the large sequencing depth. Because the study included only a small number of donors, the genetic and exposure-history diversity represented was limited. Sampling was restricted to blood, and TCR repertoires in tissues likely differ from the TCR repertoires found in blood.

TCR CDR3 regions were amplified from genomic DNA by multiplex PCR using the deep immunoSEQ assay. Extracted genomic DNA from each cell subset was spread evenly across all wells of several immunoSEQ 96-well plates, with each plate serving as a replicate. Each replicate PCR for sorted subsets received around 200 ng genomic DNA, equal to roughly 33,000 T cell genomes. Purified libraries were quantified with a Qubit 3.0 fluorometer, sized on a Bioanalyzer 2100, and re-quantified with the KAPA Library Quantification kit. A separate single-read 150-cycle Illumina NextSeq 550 flow cell was used to sequence each immunoSEQ 96-well plate. Processing in the source paper ran as follows. Because the immunoSEQ output included only junctional sequences and no quality scores, the filtering could not be the same as the filtering used for full-length reads. To assign V/J genes and CDR3, sequences were annotated against IMGT germline references using PyIR, a Python wrapper for IgBLAST v1.9. Reads were removed for weak V/J assignments (E-value above 1e-6), missing CDR3, stop codons, out-of-frame junctions, or ambiguous translated residues. V3J clonotypes were defined as sequences sharing the same inferred V gene, J gene, and CDR3 amino acid sequence. The percentage overlap between two repertoires was calculated by dividing the number of shared unique clonotypes by the size of the smaller repertoire. RTK rarefaction, the Chao1 estimator, and Recon v2.1 estimates of unobserved clonotypes were used to assess repertoire richness. For all TCRbeta clonotypes obtained by the gDNA method from a few donors, generation probabilities were computed with OLGA. As stored in TCRdb, this immuneACCESS dataset retains in-frame rearrangements with V and J assigned. A fraction of the clones does not appear; measured against another copy, unresolved V genes explain less than half of the discrepancy, and the remainder lacks a known reason. V, J and clone size are those of that table, while D and trimming were read from the DNA. The sample has hundreds of thousands of clones on record, approximately 96% of them singletons. Around 0.1% of the sample belongs to the ten largest clones.

For the CD8 naive samples, CD45RO-negative cells were positively selected for CCR7, yielding a CD45RA+CCR7+ population from which TemRA cells were excluded. The donors were healthy, HIV-negative adults with no recently reported acute infections or vaccinations. Every donor was a Caucasian adult residing in Nashville, Tennessee, USA. Blood was collected by leukapheresis, and PBMCs were isolated by Ficoll-Histopaque density gradient centrifugation and then cryopreserved in liquid nitrogen vapor phase. Purity and quantity of every magnetically sorted T cell population were checked by analytical flow cytometry. Each sorted fraction had its genomic DNA isolated and then quantified by UV absorbance on a Nanodrop 2000c. The trim is 6 bases for V and 2 bases for J, with a gap of 23 bases between the germline ends. Counted from cysteine to phenylalanine, this CDR3 has 18 amino acids. Of all the DNA, just the CDR3 is kept, 54 bases in frame from base 1. The germline V gene sets CDR1 to MDHEN and CDR2 to SYDVKM.

As to this clone: There is no known antigen for this receptor. Qualities for individual bases were not recorded, and no much larger clone is one base off.

The receptor was isolated from a woman aged 30 to 39 in good health. The sequencing input was naive CD8+ T cells sorted from blood. The sample's cell subset or site label, decoded: CD45RA+CCR7+. The chain is made from TRBV28 and TRBJ1-5; tentative D gene TRBD1, with 6 bases matching. CDR3 loop: CASSLGTRGGYGNQPQHF. In nucleotide form, the sequence is TGTGCCAGCAGCCTCGGTACTCGGGGGGGCTACGGCAATCAGCCCCAGCATTTT. Here the CDR3 is joined to the reference TRBV28 and TRBJ1-5 genes, and the full variable domain is: DVKVTQSSRYLVKRTGEKVFLECVQDMDHENMFWYRQDPGLGLRLIYFSYDVKMKEKGDIPEGYSVSREKKERFSLILESASTNQTSMYLCASSLGTRGGYGNQPQHFGDGTRLSIL.